The subject of this entry is one T cell receptor (beta chain). The antigen remains unidentified. This sample is drawn from a study of blood T cells in healthy people across ages. V shed 7 bases, J shed 8 bases, and the junction held 10 bases outside the gene matches. Germline CDR1 is SEHNR and CDR2 is FQNEAQ (reference sequence). This CDR3 spans 14 amino acids. General study findings and limits: The fall in TCR beta diversity per million T cells was roughly linear with age. Aged donors had fewer naive CD4+ cells and lower diversity than long-lived donors.

For the second PCR, which ran for about 6 to 11 cycles, a sample-barcoded 5' primer and a J-beta primer mix were used. TCRdb re-called the 5' RACE reads with MiXCR, one entry per CDR3 protein. The profile covers roughly 1.6 million distinct CDR3 sequences, with about 32% appearing a single time and 11% taken by the ten largest. Samples each yielded at least 6 micrograms of total RNA. This TCR was recovered from a woman aged 25-40 years in good health. Material: blood. This rearrangement joins TRBV7-9 to TRBJ1-2, with 10 bases identical to TRBD1. The CDR3 reads CASTEPGQGSGYTF. In nucleotides, the CDR3 is TGTGCCAGCACCGAACCGGGACAGGGGAGCGGCTACACCTTC.